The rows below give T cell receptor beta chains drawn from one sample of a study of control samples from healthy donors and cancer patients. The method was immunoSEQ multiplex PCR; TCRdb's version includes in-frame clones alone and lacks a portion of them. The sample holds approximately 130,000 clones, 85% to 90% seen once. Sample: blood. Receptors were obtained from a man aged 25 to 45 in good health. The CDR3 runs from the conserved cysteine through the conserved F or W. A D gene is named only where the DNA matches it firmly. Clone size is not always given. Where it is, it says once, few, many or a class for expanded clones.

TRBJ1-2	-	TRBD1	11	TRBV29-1	CSVVGTDGYTF	TGCAGCGTTGTAGGGACAGATGGCTACACCTTC
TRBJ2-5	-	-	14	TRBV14	CASSLQPGWETQYF	TGTGCCAGCAGCCTCCAGCCAGGGTGGGAGACCCAGTACTTC
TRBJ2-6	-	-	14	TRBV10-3	CASQQVLEANVLTF	TGTGCCTCACAACAGGTATTAGAGGCCAACGTCCTGACTTTC
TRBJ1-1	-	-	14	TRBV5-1	CASSLVSGSTEAFF	TGCGCCAGCAGCTTGGTGTCTGGGAGCACTGAAGCTTTCTTT
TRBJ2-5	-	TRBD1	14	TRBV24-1	CATSDSGQQETQYF	TGTGCCACCAGTGACTCGGGACAGCAAGAGACCCAGTACTTC
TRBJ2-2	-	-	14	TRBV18	CASSGQPNTGELFF	TGTGCCAGTTCCGGACAGCCGAACACCGGGGAGCTGTTTTTT
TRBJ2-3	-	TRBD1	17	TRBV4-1	CASSQDLARGLTDTQYF	TGCGCCAGCAGCCAAGATCTCGCCAGGGGGCTTACAGATACGCAGTATTTT
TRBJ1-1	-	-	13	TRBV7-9	CASSSSGGTEAFF	TGTGCCAGCAGCTCCAGCGGAGGCACTGAAGCTTTCTTT
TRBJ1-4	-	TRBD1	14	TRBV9	CASSSGQGGEKLFF	TGTGCCAGCAGCTCGGGACAGGGAGGCGAAAAACTGTTTTTT
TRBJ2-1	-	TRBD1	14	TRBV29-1	CSVSRTGGYNEQFF	TGCAGCGTTAGTAGGACAGGGGGCTACAATGAGCAGTTCTTC
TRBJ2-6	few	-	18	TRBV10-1	CASSESGQGRSGANVLTF	TGCGCCAGCAGTGAATCTGGGCAGGGCCGCTCTGGGGCCAACGTCCTGACTTTC
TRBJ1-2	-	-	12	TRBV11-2	CASGTGPYGYTF	TGTGCCAGCGGCACAGGGCCCTATGGCTACACCTTC
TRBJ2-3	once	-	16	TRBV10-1	CASSESRGGGTDTQYF	TGCGCCAGCAGTGAGTCTCGAGGGGGAGGCACAGATACGCAGTATTTT
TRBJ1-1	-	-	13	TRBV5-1	CASSLALGTEAFF	TGCGCCAGCAGCTTGGCCTTGGGTACTGAAGCTTTCTTT
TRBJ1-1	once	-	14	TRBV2	CASSEGGGLTEAFF	TGTGCCAGCAGTGAAGGGGGGGGGCTCACTGAAGCTTTCTTT
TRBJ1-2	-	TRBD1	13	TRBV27	CASRRQGPYGYTF	TGTGCCAGCAGGCGACAGGGGCCATATGGCTACACCTTC
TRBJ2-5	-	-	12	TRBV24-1	CATTDGVETQYF	TGTGCCACCACCGATGGGGTGGAGACCCAGTACTTC
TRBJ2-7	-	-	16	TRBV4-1	CASSQGGARGIYEQYF	TGCGCCAGCAGCCAAGGGGGGGCGCGTGGAATCTACGAGCAGTACTTC
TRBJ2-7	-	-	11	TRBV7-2	CASSASYEQYF	TGTGCCAGCAGCGCCTCCTACGAGCAGTACTTC
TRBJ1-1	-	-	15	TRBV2	CASTPWAPPNTEAFF	TGTGCCAGCACCCCCTGGGCCCCCCCGAACACTGAAGCTTTCTTT
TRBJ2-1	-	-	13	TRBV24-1	CATSVGGLGEQFF	TGTGCCACCAGTGTGGGGGGGCTGGGTGAGCAGTTCTTC
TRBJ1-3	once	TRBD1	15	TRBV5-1	CASSFEGTAGNTIYF	TGCGCCAGCAGCTTTGAAGGGACAGCCGGAAACACCATATATTTT
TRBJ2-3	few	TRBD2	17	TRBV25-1	CASSQMKTSGEGDTQYF	TGTGCCAGCAGTCAAATGAAGACTAGCGGGGAGGGAGATACGCAGTATTTT
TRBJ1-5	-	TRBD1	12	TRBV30	CAWSRGLQPQHF	TGTGCCTGGTCCAGGGGGCTTCAGCCCCAGCATTTT
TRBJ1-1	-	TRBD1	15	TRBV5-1	CASSVRQGMNTEAFF	TGCGCCAGCAGCGTCCGACAGGGCATGAACACTGAAGCTTTCTTT
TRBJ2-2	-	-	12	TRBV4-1	CASSLTREELFF	TGCGCCAGCAGCCTCACCCGGGAGGAGCTGTTTTTT
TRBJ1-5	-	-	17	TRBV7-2	CASSPQGGTRGNQPQHF	TGTGCCAGCAGCCCACAAGGGGGAACGAGGGGCAATCAGCCCCAGCATTTT
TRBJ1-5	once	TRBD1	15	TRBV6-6	CASSYGQGNNQPQHF	TGTGCCAGCAGTTACGGACAGGGGAACAATCAGCCCCAGCATTTT
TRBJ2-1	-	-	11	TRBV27	CASRGRGEQFF	TGTGCCAGCAGGGGCCGGGGTGAGCAGTTCTTC
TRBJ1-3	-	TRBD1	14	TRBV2	CASSYRGHGNTIYF	TGTGCCAGCAGTTACAGGGGGCATGGAAACACCATATATTTT